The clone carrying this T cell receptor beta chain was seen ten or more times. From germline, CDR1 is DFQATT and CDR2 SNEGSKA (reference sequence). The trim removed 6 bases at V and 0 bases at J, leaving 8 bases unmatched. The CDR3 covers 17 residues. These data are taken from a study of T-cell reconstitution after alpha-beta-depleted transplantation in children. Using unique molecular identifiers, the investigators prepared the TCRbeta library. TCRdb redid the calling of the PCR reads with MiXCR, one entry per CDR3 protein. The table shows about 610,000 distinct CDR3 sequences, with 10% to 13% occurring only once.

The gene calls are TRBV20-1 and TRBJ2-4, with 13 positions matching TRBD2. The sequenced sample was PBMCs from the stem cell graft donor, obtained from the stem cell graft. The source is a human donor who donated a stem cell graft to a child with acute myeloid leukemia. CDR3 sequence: CSAGTSGVPLAKNIQYF. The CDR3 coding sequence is TGCAGTGCCGGGACTAGCGGGGTGCCTCTAGCCAAAAACATTCAGTACTTC.